This TCR beta chain was identified in a study of blood T cell repertoires in COVID-19. Across the whole study: Acute and convalescent COVID-19 specimens originated in the United States, Italy and Spain.

The table came from immunoSEQ multiplex PCR; TCRdb's copy has only in-frame clones and leaves some out. Altogether approximately 230,000 clones are present, 65% to 90% being singletons, with the ten largest covering around 1.7%. This study enrolled people aged roughly 18 to 89 from around 26 US geographic areas. Two consecutive negative NP/OP PCR tests, clearance, or resolved symptoms defined Cohort 3 recovery. CDR3 size: 16 residues. Germline trimming cut 5 bases from V and 2 bases from J; bases unmatched to any gene: 12. Germline CDR1 reads SGHTA; CDR2 reads FQGNSA. This sequence was found in a man aged 35-49 years who had recovered from COVID-19. The chain uses TRBV7-2 and TRBJ2-7, with TRBD1 matching 7 bases. The sample was PBMCs or T cells enriched from blood (not recorded which). The CDR3 here is CASSPREGAYTYEQYF. As DNA, the CDR3 is TGTGCCAGCAGCCCCCGAGAGGGGGCGTATACCTACGAGCAGTACTTC.